This T cell receptor (beta chain) was identified during a study of blood T cell repertoires in COVID-19. Whole-study context: COVID-19 samples, acute and convalescent, were from the United States, Italy and Spain.

Original processing methods: Reference gene primers were amplified, and this amplification served to estimate nucleated cell counts. The repertoire was sequenced with immunoSEQ multiplex PCR; TCRdb's copy has only in-frame clones and lacks some. V and J calls and clone size are copied from that table; D and trimming were computed from the DNA. The data contain approximately 400,000 clones, 89% of them seen just once; the ten biggest clones take up more than 1%. The CDR3 runs to 13 residues. V was pared by 2 bases and J by 8 bases, with 5 bases of the junction left unmatched. The germline gives CDR1 MNHEY, CDR2 SVGAGI.

Sequencing input: peripheral blood. The TCR was taken from a man aged 40-49 years with acute or convalescent COVID-19. The chain has TRBV6-5 and TRBJ1-2, with 7 positions matching TRBD1. The CDR3 coding sequence is TGTGCCAGCAGTTACCTACAGGGGTCCGGCTACACCTTC. This gives the protein CASSYLQGSGYTF.